What follows are 20 T cell receptor beta chains derived from one specimen sequenced in a study of shared clonotypes between healthy human individuals. Repertoires were generated with immunoSEQ multiplex PCR, while TCRdb's copy carries only in-frame clones and drops some. The table has roughly 2,500,000 clones, under 95% seen once. What was sequenced was naive CD4+ T cells from PBMCs. Specified subset: CD45RA+ positively selected. The receptors here all came from a man in his late teens or twenties in good health. Some clones in this sample may be carry-over from other donors' samples.

The V gene is TRBV12-5, the J gene TRBJ2-3; 11 nucleotides match TRBD1. The V gene end was trimmed by 5 bases and the J gene end by 5 bases; junction bases not matched to a gene: 6. The CDR3 is made up of 15 amino acids. The germline V gene encodes CDR1 LGHNT and CDR2 FRNRAP. CDR3 amino acids: CASGAGTGGRDTQYF. CDR3 DNA: TGTGCTAGTGGTGCAGGGACAGGGGGTAGAGATACGCAGTATTTT. The variable domain in full, completed from reference TRBV12-5 and TRBJ2-3, reads DARVTQTPRHKVTEMGQEVTMRCQPILGHNTVFWYRQTMMQGLELLAYFRNRAPLDDSGMPKDRFSAEMPDATLATLKIQPSEPRDSAVYFCASGAGTGGRDTQYFGPGTRLTVL.

V gene TRBV7-9 combines with J gene TRBJ2-2; no definite D call. Germline V gives CDR1 SEHNR, CDR2 FQNEAQ (reference sequence). CDR3 length equals 14 residues. Trimming pared 1 base from V and 1 base from J, leaving 4 bases between. The DNA for the CDR3 is TGTGCCAGCAGCTTAGGACTGAACACCGGGGAGCTGTTTTTT. It encodes CASSLGLNTGELFF.

This chain joins TRBV28 and TRBJ2-1, with D perhaps matching TRBD1 (5 bases). V was clipped by 3 bases and J by 8 bases, with 14 bases between them. The germline V gene has CDR1 MDHEN and CDR2 SYDVKM. This CDR3 has 14 residues. The CDR3 coding sequence is TGTGCCAGCAGTTTGGCCCCAAGGGGATATGAGCAGTTCTTC. Its translation is CASSLAPRGYEQFF.

This clone appeared a single time. CDR3 in amino acids: CASSQDSTPLRETQYF. Written as DNA, the CDR3 is TGCGCCAGCAGCCAAGATAGCACCCCACTGCGGGAGACCCAGTACTTC. The gene calls are TRBV4-1 and TRBJ2-5; no clear D. CDR3 length: 16 residues. Trimming shortened V by 0 bases and J by 5 bases, and 16 bases separated the two germline ends. The germline gives CDR1 MGHRA, CDR2 YSYEKL.

V is TRBV5-6 and J is TRBJ2-1, with TRBD1 identical over 10 bases. The junction had 8 bases not matched to a gene; V was cut back by 3 bases and J by 5 bases. The CDR3 covers 16 residues. The germline V gene has CDR1 SGHDT and CDR2 YYEEEE. CDR3 nucleotides: TGTGCCAGCAGCTCCCTCGAGGACAGGGGGAACAATGAGCAGTTCTTC. This codes for CASSSLEDRGNNEQFF.

This rearrangement joins TRBV28 to TRBJ2-5, with D possibly matching TRBD2 (6 bases). Per the germline V gene, CDR1 is MDHEN and CDR2 is SYDVKM. This CDR3 spans 15 amino acids. Trimming took off 9 bases at V and 5 bases at J, with 22 bases between the two ends. The CDR3 reads CASGPSPGVEETQYF. The CDR3 nucleotides are TGTGCCAGTGGGCCCTCTCCGGGGGTTGAGGAGACCCAGTACTTC.

Of note for this clone: This specimen includes other DNA sequences encoding the same CDR3. V gene TRBV7-3 combines with J gene TRBJ2-3, with D possibly matching TRBD2 (6 bases). The V gene lost 3 bases and the J gene lost 2 bases, with 9 bases spanning the gap. Germline V gene lookup returns CDR1 SGHTA and CDR2 FQGTGA. The CDR3 runs 14 residues. The CDR3 spells CASSLTGLTDTQYF. DNA for the CDR3: TGTGCCAGCAGCTTGACGGGACTCACAGATACGCAGTATTTT. Together with reference TRBV7-3 and TRBJ2-3, the CDR3 gives the full variable domain: GAGVSQTPSNKVTEKGKYVELRCDPISGHTALYWYRQSLGQGPEFLIYFQGTGAADDSGLPNDRFFAVRPEGSVSTLKIQRTERGDSAVYLCASSLTGLTDTQYFGPGTRLTVL.

V usage is TRBV4-3 and J usage is TRBJ1-1; no clear D gene. The length of the CDR3 is 15 residues. Trimming took 3 bases from V and 3 from J, leaving 14 bases between them. The germline V gene encodes CDR1 LGHNA and CDR2 YSLEER. Here the CDR3 reads CASSQGGGRDTEAFF. The DNA of the CDR3 is TGCGCCAGCAGCCAGGGCGGAGGGAGGGACACTGAAGCTTTCTTT.

A note on this clone: The same CDR3 is also encoded by other DNA sequences in this sample. The V call is TRBV7-2, the J call TRBJ1-5; 7 bases agree with TRBD1. V lost 3 bases, J lost 4 bases, and 3 bases stayed unmatched. There are 14 residues in the CDR3. Germline V CDR1 and CDR2: SGHTA, FQGNSA. CDR3 sequence: CASSFTQGNQPQHF. CDR3 bases: TGTGCCAGCAGCTTTACACAGGGGAATCAGCCCCAGCATTTT.

The chain couples TRBV14 to TRBJ2-1, with 9 bases identical to TRBD2. Germline V gives CDR1 SGHDN, CDR2 FVKESK. The CDR3 runs to 16 residues. J was trimmed by 8 bases and V by 3 bases; bases with no gene match: 11. As DNA, the CDR3 is TGTGCCAGCAGCCATTATAGCGGGAGAATTAAAGATGAGCAGTTCTTC. Translating it yields CASSHYSGRIKDEQFF.

The rearrangement links TRBV4-2 to TRBJ1-2; perhaps TRBD1 as D (6 bases). The CDR3 is 14 amino acids. Germline V gene lookup returns CDR1 LGHNA and CDR2 YNFKEQ. V was clipped by 0 bases and J by 9 bases, with 14 bases between them. This CDR3 reads CASSQDRQAGSYTF. CDR3 DNA: TGTGCCAGCAGCCAAGATAGACAGGCGGGCAGCTACACCTTC.

This chain connects TRBV5-4 to TRBJ2-7, with D possibly being TRBD1 or TRBD2 (5 bases each). Trimming cost V 1 base and J 0 bases, with 14 bases left between them. The CDR3 extends over 16 amino acids. The germline V gene has CDR1 SGHNT and CDR2 YYREEE (reference sequence). CDR3: CASSLMGVTGSYEQYF. CDR3 coding DNA: TGTGCCAGCAGCTTGATGGGGGTGACGGGCTCCTACGAGCAGTACTTC.

The chain employs TRBV30 and TRBJ1-5; no definite D call. This CDR3 region has 13 residues. Germline V lookup: CDR1 GTSNPN, CDR2 SVGIG (reference sequence). Trimming cost V 5 bases and J 3 bases, with 11 bases left between them. The CDR3 region is CAWGRGLNQPQHF. Written as DNA, the CDR3 is TGTGCCTGGGGGCGAGGCCTCAATCAGCCCCAGCATTTT.

The chain joins TRBV9 to TRBJ1-2; TRBD1 matches 7 bases. The CDR3 consists of 15 residues. With V trimmed by 4 bases and J by 6 bases, 12 bases remained unmatched. Per germline, CDR1 SGDLS and CDR2 YYNGEE. The CDR3 loop is CASSPKAGGYDGYTF. The CDR3 region has the DNA TGTGCCAGCAGCCCCAAGGCAGGGGGATATGATGGCTACACCTTC.

This chain connects TRBV6-5 to TRBJ2-7; 9 nucleotides agree with TRBD1. J lost 7 bases, V lost 6 bases, and 13 bases had no gene match. The V gene's germline CDR1 is MNHEY and CDR2 SVGAGI. There are 15 residues in the CDR3. The DNA of the CDR3 is TGTGCCAGCAGACCCCCGGGACAGGGCCTTCGGGAGCAGTACTTC. Translation: CASRPPGQGLREQYF.

The chain is built from TRBV7-3 and TRBJ2-5, with D perhaps matching TRBD2 (7 bases). The V gene lost 3 bases and the J gene lost 1 base, with 12 bases spanning the gap. The CDR3 is 15 amino acids. Germline V gene sequence: CDR1 SGHTA, CDR2 FQGTGA. The CDR3 protein is CASSFLGGAQETQYF. The CDR3 nucleotides are TGTGCCAGCAGCTTCCTAGGGGGGGCCCAAGAGACCCAGTACTTC.

V and J are TRBV18 and TRBJ1-1; D gene ambiguous. The CDR3 totals 15 residues. The ends were cut back, 4 bases at V and 6 bases at J, with 18 bases in the middle. In germline, CDR1 is KGHSH, CDR2 LQKENI. CDR3 DNA: TGTGCCAGCTCACTTAAATTGACTATCCTCCCTGAAGCTTTCTTT. Its protein product is CASSLKLTILPEAFF.

The J gene is TRBJ2-4, the V gene TRBV27; D is tentatively TRBD1 or TRBD2 (5 bases each). CDR1 MNHEY and CDR2 SMNVEV come from the germline V gene (reference sequence). The CDR3 contains 13 residues. V was shortened by 5 bases and J by 8 bases, with 13 bases between the two germline ends. CDR3 residues: CASSGRDPDIQYF. The CDR3 bases are TGTGCCAGCAGTGGCCGGGACCCAGACATTCAGTACTTC.

V is TRBV19 and J is TRBJ2-4; no definite D call. V lost 2 bases, J lost 3 bases, and 11 bases lay in between. CDR1 and CDR2 from the germline V gene are LNHDA and SQIVND (reference sequence). The CDR3 runs 15 residues. CDR3 amino acids: CASSIIAGDKNIQYF. The CDR3 region has the DNA TGTGCCAGTAGTATAATAGCAGGCGACAAAAACATTCAGTACTTC.

The rearrangement links TRBV6-4 to TRBJ2-3; D call uncertain. V dropped 6 bases and J dropped 2 bases, with 12 bases sitting between them. Germline V lookup: CDR1 MRHNA, CDR2 SNTAGT. The CDR3 loop spans 14 amino acids. DNA of the CDR3: TGTGCCAGCAGCCCCGGACCCACCACAGATACGCAGTATTTT. Translation: CASSPGPTTDTQYF.